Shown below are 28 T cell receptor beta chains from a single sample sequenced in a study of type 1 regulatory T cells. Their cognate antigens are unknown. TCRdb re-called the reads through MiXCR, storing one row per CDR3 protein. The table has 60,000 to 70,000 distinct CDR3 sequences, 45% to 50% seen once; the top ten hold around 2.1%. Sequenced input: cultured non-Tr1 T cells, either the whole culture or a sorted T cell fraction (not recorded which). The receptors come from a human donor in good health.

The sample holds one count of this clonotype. CDR3 protein: CASSIDVGTIYF. DNA of the CDR3: TGTGCCAGCAGCATCGACGTCGGCACCATATATTTT. The chain has TRBV7-2 and TRBJ1-3; unclear D gene. CDR1 is SGHTA, CDR2 FQGNSA, per germline. The CDR3 loop spans 12 amino acids. Between the trimmed V and J ends, which lost 5 bases and 9 bases, there was a span of 11 bases.

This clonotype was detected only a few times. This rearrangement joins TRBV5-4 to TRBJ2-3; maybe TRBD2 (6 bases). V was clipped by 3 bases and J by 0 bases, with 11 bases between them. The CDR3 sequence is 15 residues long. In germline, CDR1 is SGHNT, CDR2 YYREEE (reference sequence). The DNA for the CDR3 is TGTGCCAGCAGCTCGTCGGGGACTAGCACAGATACGCAGTATTTT. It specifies CASSSSGTSTDTQYF.

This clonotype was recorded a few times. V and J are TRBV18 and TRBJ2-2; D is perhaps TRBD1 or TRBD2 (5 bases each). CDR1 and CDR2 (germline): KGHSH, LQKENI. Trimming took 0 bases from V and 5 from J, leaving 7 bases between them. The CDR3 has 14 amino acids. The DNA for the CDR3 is TGTGCCAGCTCACCACCGTGGGGGACCGGGGAGCTGTTTTTT. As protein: CASSPPWGTGELFF.

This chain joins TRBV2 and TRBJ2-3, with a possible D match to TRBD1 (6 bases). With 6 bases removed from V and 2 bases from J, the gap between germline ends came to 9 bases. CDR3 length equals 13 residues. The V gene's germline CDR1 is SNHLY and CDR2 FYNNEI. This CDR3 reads CASRDSITDTQYF. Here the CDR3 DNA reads TGTGCCAGCAGGGACAGCATCACAGATACGCAGTATTTT.

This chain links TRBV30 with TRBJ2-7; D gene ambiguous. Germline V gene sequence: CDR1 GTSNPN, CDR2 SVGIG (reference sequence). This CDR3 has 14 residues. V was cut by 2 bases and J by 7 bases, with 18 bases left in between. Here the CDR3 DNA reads TGTGCCTGGAGTTTAGGGCCTCTCAGTATGGAGCAGTACTTC. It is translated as CAWSLGPLSMEQYF.

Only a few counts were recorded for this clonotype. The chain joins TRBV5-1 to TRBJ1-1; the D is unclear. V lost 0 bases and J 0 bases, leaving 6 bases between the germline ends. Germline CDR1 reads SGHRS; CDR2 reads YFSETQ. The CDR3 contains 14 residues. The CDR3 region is CASSLELVNTEAFF. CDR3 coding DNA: TGCGCCAGCAGCTTGGAACTGGTGAACACTGAAGCTTTCTTT.

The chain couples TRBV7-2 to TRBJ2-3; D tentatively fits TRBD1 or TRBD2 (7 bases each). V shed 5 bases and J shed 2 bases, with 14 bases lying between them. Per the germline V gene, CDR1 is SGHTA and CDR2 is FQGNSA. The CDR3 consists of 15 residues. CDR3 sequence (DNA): TGTGCCAGCAGCACGCAGGGGGGGGACACAGATACGCAGTATTTT. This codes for CASSTQGGDTDTQYF.

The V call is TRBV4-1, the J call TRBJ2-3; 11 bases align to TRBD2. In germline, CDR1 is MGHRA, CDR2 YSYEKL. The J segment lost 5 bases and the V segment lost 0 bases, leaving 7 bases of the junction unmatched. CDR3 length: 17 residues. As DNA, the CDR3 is TGCGCCAGCAGCCAAGATCTGACTAGCGGGGTAGTAGATACGCAGTATTTT. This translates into CASSQDLTSGVVDTQYF.

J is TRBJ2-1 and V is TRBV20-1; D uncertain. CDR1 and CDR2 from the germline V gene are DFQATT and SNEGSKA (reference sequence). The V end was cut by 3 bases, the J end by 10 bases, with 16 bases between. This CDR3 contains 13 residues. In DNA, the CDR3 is TGCAGTGCTAGTTCCTCCGTTATCACCGAGCAGTTCTTC. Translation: CSASSSVITEQFF.

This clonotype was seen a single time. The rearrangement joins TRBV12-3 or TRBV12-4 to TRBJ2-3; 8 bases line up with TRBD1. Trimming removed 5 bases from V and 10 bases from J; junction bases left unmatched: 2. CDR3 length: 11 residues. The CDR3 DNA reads TGTGCCAGCAGTACAGGGGGGTCGCAGTATTTT. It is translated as CASSTGGSQYF.

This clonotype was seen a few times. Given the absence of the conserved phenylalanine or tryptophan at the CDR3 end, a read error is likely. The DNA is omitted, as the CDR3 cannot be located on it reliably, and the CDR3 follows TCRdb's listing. The CDR3 protein is CASSEPRDRGAV. The V and J genes are TRBV6-1 and TRBJ2-1; the table gives TRBD1 as D, unverified against the DNA. The germline V gene has CDR1 MNHNS and CDR2 SASEGT. The CDR3 adds up to 12 amino acids, both ends counted.

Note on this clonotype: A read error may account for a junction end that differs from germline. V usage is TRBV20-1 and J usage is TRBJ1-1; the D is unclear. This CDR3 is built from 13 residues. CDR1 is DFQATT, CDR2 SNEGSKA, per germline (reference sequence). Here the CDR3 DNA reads TGCAGTGCTCCGTCGGAGGGTAACACTGAAGCTCTCTTT. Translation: CSAPSEGNTEALF.

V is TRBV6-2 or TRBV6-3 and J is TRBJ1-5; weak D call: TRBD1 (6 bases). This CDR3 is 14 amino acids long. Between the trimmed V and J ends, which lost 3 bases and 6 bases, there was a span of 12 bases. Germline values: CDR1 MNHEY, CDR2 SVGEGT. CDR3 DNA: TGTGCCAGCAGTTATTCTGGGGGCGGTCAGCCCCAGCATTTT. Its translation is CASSYSGGGQPQHF.

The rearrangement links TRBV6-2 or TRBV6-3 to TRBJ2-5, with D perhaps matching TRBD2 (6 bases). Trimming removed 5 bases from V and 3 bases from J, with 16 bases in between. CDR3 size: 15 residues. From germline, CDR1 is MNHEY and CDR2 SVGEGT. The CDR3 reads CASSQASELKETQYF. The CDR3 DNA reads TGTGCCAGCAGTCAAGCTAGCGAGCTGAAAGAGACCCAGTACTTC.

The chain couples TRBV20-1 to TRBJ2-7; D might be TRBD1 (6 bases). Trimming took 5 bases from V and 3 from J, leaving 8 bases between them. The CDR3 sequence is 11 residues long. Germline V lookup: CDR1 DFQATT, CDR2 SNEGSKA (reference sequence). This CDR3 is CSARRGYEQYF. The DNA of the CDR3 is TGCAGTGCTCGCAGGGGCTACGAGCAGTACTTC.

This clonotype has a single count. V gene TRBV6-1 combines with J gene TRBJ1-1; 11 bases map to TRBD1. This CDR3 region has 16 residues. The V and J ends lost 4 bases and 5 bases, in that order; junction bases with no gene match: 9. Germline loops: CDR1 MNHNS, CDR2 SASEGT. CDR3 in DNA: TGTGCCAGCAGTGCGACGGACAGGGGGCTAAGGACTGAAGCTTTCTTT. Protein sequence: CASSATDRGLRTEAFF.

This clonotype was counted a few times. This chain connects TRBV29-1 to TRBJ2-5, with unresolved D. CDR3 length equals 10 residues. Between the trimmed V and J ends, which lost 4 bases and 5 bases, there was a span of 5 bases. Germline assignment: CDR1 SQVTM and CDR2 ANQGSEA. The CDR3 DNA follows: TGCAGCGTTGTTGGGGAGACCCAGTACTTC. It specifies CSVVGETQYF.

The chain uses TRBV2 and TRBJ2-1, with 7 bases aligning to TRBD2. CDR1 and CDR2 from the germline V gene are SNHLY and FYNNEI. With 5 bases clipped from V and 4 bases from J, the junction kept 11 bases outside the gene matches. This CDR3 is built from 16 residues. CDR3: CASSSDLAVEYNEQFF. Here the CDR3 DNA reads TGTGCCAGCAGTTCCGACCTAGCGGTAGAATACAATGAGCAGTTCTTC.

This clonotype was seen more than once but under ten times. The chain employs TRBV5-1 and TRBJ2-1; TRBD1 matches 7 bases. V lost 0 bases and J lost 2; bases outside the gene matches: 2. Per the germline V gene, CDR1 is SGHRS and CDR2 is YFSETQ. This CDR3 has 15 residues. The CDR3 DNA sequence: TGCGCCAGCAGCTTGGATACAGGGGCCTACAATGAGCAGTTCTTC. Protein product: CASSLDTGAYNEQFF.

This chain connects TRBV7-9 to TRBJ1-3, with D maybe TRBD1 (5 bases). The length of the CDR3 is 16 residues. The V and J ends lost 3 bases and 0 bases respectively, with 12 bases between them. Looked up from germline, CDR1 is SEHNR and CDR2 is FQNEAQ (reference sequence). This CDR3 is CASSLPGTVSGNTIYF. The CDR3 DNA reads TGTGCCAGCAGCTTGCCCGGGACCGTCTCTGGAAACACCATATATTTT. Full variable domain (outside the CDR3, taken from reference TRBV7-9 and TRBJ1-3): DTGVSQNPRHKITKRGQNVTFRCDPISEHNRLYWYRQTLGQGPEFLTYFQNEAQLEKSRLLSDRFSAERPKGSFSTLEIQRTEQGDSAMYLCASSLPGTVSGNTIYFGEGSWLTVV.

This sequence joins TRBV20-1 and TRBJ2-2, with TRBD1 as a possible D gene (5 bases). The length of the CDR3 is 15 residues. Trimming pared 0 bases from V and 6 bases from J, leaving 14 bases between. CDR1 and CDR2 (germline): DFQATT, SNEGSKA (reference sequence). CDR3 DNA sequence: TGCAGTGCTAGAGATGGGCAGGGTTGGGCCGGGGAGCTGTTTTTT. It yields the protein CSARDGQGWAGELFF.

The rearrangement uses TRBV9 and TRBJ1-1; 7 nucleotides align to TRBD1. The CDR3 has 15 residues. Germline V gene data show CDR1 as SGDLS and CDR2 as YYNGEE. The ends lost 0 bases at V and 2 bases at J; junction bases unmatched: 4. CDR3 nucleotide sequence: TGTGCCAGCAGCGTAGAAAGGGGGCACAACACTGAAGCTTTCTTT. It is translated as CASSVERGHNTEAFF.

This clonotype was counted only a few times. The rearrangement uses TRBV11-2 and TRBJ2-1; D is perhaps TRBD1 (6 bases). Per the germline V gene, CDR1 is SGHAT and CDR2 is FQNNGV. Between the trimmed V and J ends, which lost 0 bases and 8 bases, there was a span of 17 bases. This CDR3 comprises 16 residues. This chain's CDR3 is CASSLDEGGVGDEQFF. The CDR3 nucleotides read TGTGCCAGCAGCTTAGATGAAGGGGGAGTGGGTGATGAGCAGTTCTTC.

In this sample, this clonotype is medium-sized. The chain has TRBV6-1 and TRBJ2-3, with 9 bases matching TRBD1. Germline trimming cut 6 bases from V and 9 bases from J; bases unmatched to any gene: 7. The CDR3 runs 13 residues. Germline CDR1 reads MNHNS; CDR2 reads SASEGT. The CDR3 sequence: CASSTRDRVTQYF. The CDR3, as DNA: TGTGCCAGCAGCACCCGGGACAGGGTGACGCAGTATTTT.

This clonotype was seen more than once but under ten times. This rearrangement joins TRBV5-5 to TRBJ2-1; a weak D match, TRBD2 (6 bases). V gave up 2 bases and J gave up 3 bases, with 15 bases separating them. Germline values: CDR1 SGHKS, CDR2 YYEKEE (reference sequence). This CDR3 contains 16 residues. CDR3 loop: CASSFTRGEFYNEQFF. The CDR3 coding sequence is TGTGCCAGCAGCTTTACCCGCGGGGAATTCTACAATGAGCAGTTCTTC.

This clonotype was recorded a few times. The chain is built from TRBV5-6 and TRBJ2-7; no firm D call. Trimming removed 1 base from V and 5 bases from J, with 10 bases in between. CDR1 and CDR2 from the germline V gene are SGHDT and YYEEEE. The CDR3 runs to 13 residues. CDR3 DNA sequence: TGTGCCAGCAGCTTGTGGAACAGTCACGAGCAGTACTTC. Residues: CASSLWNSHEQYF. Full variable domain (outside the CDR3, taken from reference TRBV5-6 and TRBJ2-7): DAGVTQSPTHLIKTRGQQVTLRCSPKSGHDTVSWYQQALGQGPQFIFQYYEEEERQRGNFPDRFSGHQFPNYSSELNVNALLLGDSALYLCASSLWNSHEQYFGPGTRLTVT.

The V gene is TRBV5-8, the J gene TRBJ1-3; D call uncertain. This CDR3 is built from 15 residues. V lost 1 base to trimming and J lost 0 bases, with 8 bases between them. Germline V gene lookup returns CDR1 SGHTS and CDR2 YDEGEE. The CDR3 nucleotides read TGTGCCAGCAGCTTGAAGGGCGACTCTGGAAACACCATATATTTT. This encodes CASSLKGDSGNTIYF.

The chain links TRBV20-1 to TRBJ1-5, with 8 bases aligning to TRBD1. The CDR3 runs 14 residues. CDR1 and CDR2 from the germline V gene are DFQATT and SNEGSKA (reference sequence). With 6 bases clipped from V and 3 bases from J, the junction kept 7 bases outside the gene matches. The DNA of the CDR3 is TGCAGTGCCGATGGACAGGGACCCAATCAGCCCCAGCATTTT. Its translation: CSADGQGPNQPQHF.